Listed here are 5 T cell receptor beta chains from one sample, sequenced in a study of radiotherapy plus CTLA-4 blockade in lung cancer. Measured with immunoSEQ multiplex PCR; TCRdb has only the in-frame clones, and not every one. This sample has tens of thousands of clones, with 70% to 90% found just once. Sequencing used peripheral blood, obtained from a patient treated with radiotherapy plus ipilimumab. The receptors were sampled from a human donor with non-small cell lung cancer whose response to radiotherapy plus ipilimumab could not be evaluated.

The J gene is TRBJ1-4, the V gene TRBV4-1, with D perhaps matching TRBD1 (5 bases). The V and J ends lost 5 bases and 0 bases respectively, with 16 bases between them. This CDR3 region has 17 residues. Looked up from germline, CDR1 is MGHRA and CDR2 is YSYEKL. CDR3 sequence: CASSSPPQGATNEKLFF. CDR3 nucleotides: TGCGCCAGCAGCTCCCCCCCGCAAGGGGCAACTAATGAAAAACTGTTTTTT.

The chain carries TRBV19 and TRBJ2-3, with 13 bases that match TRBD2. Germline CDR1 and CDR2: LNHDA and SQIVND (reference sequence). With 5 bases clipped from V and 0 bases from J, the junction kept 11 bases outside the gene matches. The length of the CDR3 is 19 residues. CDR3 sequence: CASSPRLAGGLSSTDTQYF. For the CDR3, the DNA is TGTGCCAGTAGTCCCCGACTAGCGGGAGGACTCTCTAGCACAGATACGCAGTATTTT.

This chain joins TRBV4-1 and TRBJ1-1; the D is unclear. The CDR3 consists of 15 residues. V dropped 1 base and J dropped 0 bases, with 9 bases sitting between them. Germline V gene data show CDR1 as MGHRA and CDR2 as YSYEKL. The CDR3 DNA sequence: TGCGCCAGCAGCCAAGGCGAACGATTGAACACTGAAGCTTTCTTT. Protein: CASSQGERLNTEAFF.

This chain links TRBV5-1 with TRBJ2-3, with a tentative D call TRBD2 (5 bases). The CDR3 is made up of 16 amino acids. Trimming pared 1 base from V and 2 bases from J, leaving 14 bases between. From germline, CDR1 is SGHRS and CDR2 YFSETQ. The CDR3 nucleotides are TGCGCCAGCAGCTTGAGCTATGCTAGCCCCACAGATACGCAGTATTTT. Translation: CASSLSYASPTDTQYF.

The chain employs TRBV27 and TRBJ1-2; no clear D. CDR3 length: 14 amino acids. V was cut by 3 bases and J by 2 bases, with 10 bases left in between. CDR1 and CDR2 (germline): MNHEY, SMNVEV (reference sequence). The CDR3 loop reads CASSFSSANYGYTF. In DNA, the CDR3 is TGTGCCAGCAGTTTTTCTAGCGCAAACTATGGCTACACCTTC.